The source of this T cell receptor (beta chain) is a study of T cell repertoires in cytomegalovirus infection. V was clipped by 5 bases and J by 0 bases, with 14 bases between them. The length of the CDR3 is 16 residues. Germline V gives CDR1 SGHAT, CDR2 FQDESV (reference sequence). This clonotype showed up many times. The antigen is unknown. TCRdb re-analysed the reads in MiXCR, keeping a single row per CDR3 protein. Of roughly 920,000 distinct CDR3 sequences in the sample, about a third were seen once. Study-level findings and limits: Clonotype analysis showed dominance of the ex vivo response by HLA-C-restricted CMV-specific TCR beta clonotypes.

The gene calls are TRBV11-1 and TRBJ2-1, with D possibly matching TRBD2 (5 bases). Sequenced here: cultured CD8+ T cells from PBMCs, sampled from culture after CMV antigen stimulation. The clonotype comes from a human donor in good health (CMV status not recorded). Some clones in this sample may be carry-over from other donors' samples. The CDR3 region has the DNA TGTGCCAGCAGCACCACTAGTCTGGGCTCCTACAATGAGCAGTTCTTC. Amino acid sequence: CASSTTSLGSYNEQFF.